The 20 T cell receptor beta chains reported below all come from one sample, sequenced in a study of blood T cell repertoires in COVID-19. Sequenced by immunoSEQ multiplex PCR; TCRdb stores in-frame clones only, minus some. The profile shows under 450,000 clones, about 86% of them singletons. The specimen sequenced was peripheral blood. The receptors derive from a woman aged 55 to 70 with COVID-19, enrolled during active disease.

This clone came up once. V usage is TRBV9 and J usage is TRBJ2-7, with 8 positions matching TRBD1. This CDR3 spans 16 amino acids. V lost 0 bases, J lost 4 bases, and 9 bases stayed unmatched. CDR1 and CDR2 from the germline V gene are SGDLS and YYNGEE. The CDR3 sequence is CASSVAGGDRRYEQYF. In DNA form, the CDR3 reads TGTGCCAGCAGCGTAGCCGGCGGGGACAGGAGATACGAGCAGTACTTC.

The genes are TRBV5-4 and TRBJ1-4; D is unclear. Germline V gives CDR1 SGHNT, CDR2 YYREEE (reference sequence). V was clipped by 0 bases and J by 1 base, with 7 bases between them. This CDR3 has 15 residues. The CDR3 protein is CASSLVGGTNEKLFF. The CDR3 DNA sequence: TGTGCCAGCAGCTTGGTTGGCGGAACTAATGAAAAACTGTTTTTT.

The chain links TRBV11-3 to TRBJ2-4; D is perhaps TRBD2 (5 bases). Trimming pared 5 bases from V and 8 bases from J, leaving 16 bases between. This CDR3 has 14 residues. From germline, CDR1 is SGHNT and CDR2 YENEEA. The CDR3 region has the DNA TGTGCCAGCAGCACCCCCCACCAGAGGGACATTCAGTACTTC. Translated, it gives CASSTPHQRDIQYF.

This sequence joins TRBV27 and TRBJ1-1, with 7 bases aligning to TRBD1. This CDR3 is 16 amino acids long. V was clipped by 5 bases and J by 1 base; unmatched bases: 10. From germline, CDR1 is MNHEY and CDR2 SMNVEV (reference sequence). Written as DNA, the CDR3 is TGTGCCAGCAGTCCACAGGGGTCTCTGGCGAACACTGAAGCTTTCTTT. Its translation: CASSPQGSLANTEAFF.

The chain is built from TRBV5-4 and TRBJ2-3; 16 nucleotides align to TRBD2. This CDR3 spans 16 amino acids. The germline V gene has CDR1 SGHNT and CDR2 YYREEE (reference sequence). With V trimmed by 4 bases and J by 8 bases, 7 bases remained unmatched. The CDR3, as DNA: TGTGCCAGCAGCCTGGGACTAGCGGGGGGGAGTGGTACGCAGTATTTT. Its translation: CASSLGLAGGSGTQYF.

This clone was counted once. V gene TRBV4-1 combines with J gene TRBJ1-2, with 7 bases aligning to TRBD1. Germline values: CDR1 MGHRA, CDR2 YSYEKL. The CDR3 contains 15 residues. Trimming took 1 base from V and 4 from J; bases not matched to a gene: 6. Here the CDR3 reads CASSQGQGTGYGYTF. The CDR3 nucleotides are TGCGCCAGCAGCCAAGGACAGGGAACGGGCTATGGCTACACCTTC.

The chain recombines TRBV2 with TRBJ2-2; D ambiguous. Germline V gives CDR1 SNHLY, CDR2 FYNNEI. This CDR3 is built from 14 residues. V gave up 3 bases and J gave up 0 bases, with 5 bases separating them. The DNA of the CDR3 is TGTGCCAGCAGTGAGACACCGAACACCGGGGAGCTGTTTTTT. It encodes CASSETPNTGELFF.

This chain connects TRBV7-2 to TRBJ2-2, with TRBD2 matching 9 bases. The J segment lost 3 bases and the V segment lost 0 bases, leaving 2 bases of the junction unmatched. There are 16 residues in the CDR3. Per germline, CDR1 SGHTA and CDR2 FQGNSA. The CDR3 DNA reads as TGTGCCAGCAGCTTAGCGGCGGGGGGGGACACCGGGGAGCTGTTTTTT. Amino acid sequence: CASSLAAGGDTGELFF.

The chain employs TRBV7-3 and TRBJ1-1; maybe TRBD1 (5 bases). This CDR3 spans 19 amino acids. V lost 0 bases, J lost 0 bases, and 20 bases lay in between. Germline CDR1 and CDR2: SGHTA and FQGTGA. The CDR3 loop reads CASSLTPPAVGGMNTEAFF. Written as DNA, the CDR3 is TGTGCCAGCAGCTTAACGCCCCCAGCCGTGGGGGGGATGAACACTGAAGCTTTCTTT.

The rearrangement links TRBV7-2 to TRBJ2-3; 8 positions agree with TRBD2. There are 16 residues in the CDR3. Unmatched junction bases numbered 10, after V lost 3 bases and J lost 5 bases. Germline V gives CDR1 SGHTA, CDR2 FQGNSA. The CDR3 DNA reads as TGTGCCAGCAGCTTTCATCCGGGGGGGCCAGGAGATACGCAGTATTTT. It specifies CASSFHPGGPGDTQYF. Filled out from reference TRBV7-2 and TRBJ2-3, the complete variable domain reads GAGVSQSPSNKVTEKGKDVELRCDPISGHTALYWYRQSLGQGLEFLIYFQGNSAPDKSGLPSDRFSAERTGGSVSTLTIQRTQQEDSAVYLCASSFHPGGPGDTQYFGPGTRLTVL.

This chain uses TRBV6-6 with TRBJ2-7, with 10 bases aligning to TRBD1. The ends lost 5 bases at V and 7 bases at J; junction bases unmatched: 17. Germline CDR1 is MNHNY and CDR2 is SVGAGI (reference sequence). The CDR3 consists of 17 residues. CDR3 loop: CASSLTYRPGQGSEQYF. The CDR3 coding sequence is TGTGCCAGCAGTCTCACTTATAGACCGGGACAGGGGTCTGAGCAGTACTTC.

The V and J genes are TRBV12-3 or TRBV12-4 and TRBJ2-5; a weak D match, TRBD2 (6 bases). The V and J ends lost 4 bases and 3 bases respectively, with 9 bases between them. The CDR3 runs to 13 residues. The CDR3 loop reads CASSSTRKETQYF. CDR3 bases: TGTGCCAGCAGTTCGACTAGGAAAGAGACCCAGTACTTC.

In DNA form, the CDR3 reads TGTGCCAGCAGCCGTAGCGGGGGGGCATCCTACGAGCAGTACTTC. Protein: CASSRSGGASYEQYF. V usage is TRBV6-2 or TRBV6-3 and J usage is TRBJ2-7, with 11 bases that match TRBD2. The CDR3 totals 15 residues. CDR1 and CDR2 (germline): MNHEY, SVGEGT. Unmatched junction bases numbered 5, after V lost 6 bases and J lost 1 base.

V gene TRBV7-2 combines with J gene TRBJ1-5, with D unresolved. The CDR3 contains 13 residues. Between the trimmed V and J ends, which lost 3 bases and 0 bases, there was a span of 3 bases. Germline CDR1 reads SGHTA; CDR2 reads FQGNSA. CDR3 sequence reads: CASSFYSNQPQHF. The CDR3 DNA reads TGTGCCAGCAGCTTTTATAGCAATCAGCCCCAGCATTTT.

The J gene is TRBJ2-1, the V gene TRBV5-1, with D unresolved. V dropped 0 bases and J dropped 6 bases, with 7 bases sitting between them. The germline V gene has CDR1 SGHRS and CDR2 YFSETQ. The CDR3 has 13 residues. CDR3 in DNA: TGCGCCAGCAGCTTGGACAACAGCAATGAGCAGTTCTTC. Encoded protein: CASSLDNSNEQFF.

V and J are TRBV7-3 and TRBJ2-3; TRBD2 matches at 11 bases. CDR1 and CDR2 from the germline V gene are SGHTA and FQGTGA. The CDR3 loop spans 16 amino acids. Trimming at V came to 5 bases and at J to 2 bases, leaving 6 bases not matched to a gene. The CDR3 region is CASSKLAGGYTDTQYF. CDR3 DNA sequence: TGTGCCAGCAGCAAATTAGCGGGGGGGTACACAGATACGCAGTATTTT.

This clone showed up just once. This chain connects TRBV7-2 to TRBJ2-3; 7 nucleotides agree with TRBD2. Germline lookup yields CDR1 SGHTA and CDR2 FQGNSA. The V and J ends lost 3 bases and 0 bases, in that order; junction bases with no gene match: 6. This CDR3 has 16 residues. CDR3 residues: CASSFSPGGSTDTQYF. CDR3 coding DNA: TGTGCCAGCAGCTTCTCTCCGGGGGGTAGCACAGATACGCAGTATTTT.

V is TRBV4-1 and J is TRBJ2-1, with D hard to call. The CDR3 runs to 16 residues. Germline loops: CDR1 MGHRA, CDR2 YSYEKL. With 3 bases removed from V and 5 bases from J, the gap between germline ends came to 17 bases. DNA for the CDR3: TGCGCCAGCAGCCAGGTAACTCCGCCTTTTGACAATGAGCAGTTCTTC. Its protein product is CASSQVTPPFDNEQFF.

The chain has TRBV14 and TRBJ2-7; the match to TRBD1 covers 9 bases. Germline-derived CDR1 and CDR2 are SGHDN and FVKESK. The CDR3 is 13 amino acids. The trim removed 4 bases at V and 3 bases at J, leaving 1 base unmatched. The CDR3 here is CASSRDRDYEQYF. The CDR3 DNA reads as TGTGCCAGCAGCCGGGACAGGGACTACGAGCAGTACTTC.

V usage is TRBV18 and J usage is TRBJ2-4, with 10 nucleotides matching TRBD1. The J segment lost 0 bases and the V segment lost 3 bases, leaving 14 bases of the junction unmatched. CDR1 is KGHSH and CDR2 is LQKENI in the germline V gene. The CDR3 consists of 20 residues. The CDR3 region is CASSPIRWLRQGAAKNIQYF. As DNA, the CDR3 is TGTGCCAGCTCACCCATCCGGTGGCTTCGACAGGGGGCAGCCAAAAACATTCAGTACTTC.